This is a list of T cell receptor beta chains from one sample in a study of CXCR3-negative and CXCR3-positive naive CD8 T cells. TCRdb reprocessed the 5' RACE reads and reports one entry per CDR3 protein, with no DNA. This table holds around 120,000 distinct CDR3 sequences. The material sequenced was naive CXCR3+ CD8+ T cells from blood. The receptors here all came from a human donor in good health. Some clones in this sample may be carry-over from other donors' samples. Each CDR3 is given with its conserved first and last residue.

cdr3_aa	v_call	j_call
CASTEGSPGGSISYEQYF	TRBV7-8	TRBJ2-7
CASSLQGNGYTF	TRBV7-2	TRBJ1-2
CASSPPAHSEAFF	TRBV9	TRBJ1-1
CASSEQVLAGVADTQYF	TRBV10-1	TRBJ2-3
CASSQEWGSGNEQFF	TRBV3-1	TRBJ2-1
CASSYLTGDSYNSPLHF	TRBV6-2/TRBV6-3	TRBJ1-6
CASSPLPKWGGPGELFF	TRBV7-3	TRBJ2-2
CAIRADRGYNSPLHF	TRBV10-3	TRBJ1-6
CASSEDLAGAPYQETQYF	TRBV2	TRBJ2-5
CASSQGPGGTYEQYF	TRBV4-1	TRBJ2-7
CASSLSGWGLAGAKPTDTQYF	TRBV27	TRBJ2-3
CASRMAGTQYF	TRBV7-8	TRBJ2-3
CATSDAGRLCNEQFF	TRBV15	TRBJ2-1
CASSLYLAGINEQFF	TRBV27	TRBJ2-1
CASTSGASYNEQFF	TRBV19	TRBJ2-1
CSVDRDPEGSTEAFF	TRBV29-1	TRBJ1-1
CASSLIGLGPNTEAFF	TRBV6-6	TRBJ1-1
CASRGLDKETQYF	TRBV6-5	TRBJ2-5
CASSPQNPGHGGTDTQYF	TRBV12-3/TRBV12-4	TRBJ2-3
CASSLIDYRVRGTGELFF	TRBV6-5	TRBJ2-2
CASSSTDRNGYTF	TRBV7-3	TRBJ1-2
CASSLNGHTGELFF	TRBV7-3	TRBJ2-2
CSVDFGDRRRTAEGYTQYF	TRBV29-1	TRBJ2-3
CASSREGEIDEQFF	TRBV6-2/TRBV6-3	TRBJ2-1
CASSVETKTDTQYF	TRBV9	TRBJ2-3
CASSALPAGGPHTGGLFF	TRBV7-6	TRBJ2-2
CAWSASMGEQYF	TRBV30	TRBJ2-7
CSATGEDYGYTF	TRBV29-1	TRBJ1-2
CASSYGSSYNEQFF	TRBV6-2/TRBV6-3	TRBJ2-1
CASSLRSGTGRIGETQYF	TRBV13	TRBJ2-5
CASSPPSGEGVTDTQYF	TRBV12-3/TRBV12-4	TRBJ2-3
CASSIQSTEAFF	TRBV19	TRBJ1-1
CASSLTGTSSYNEQFF	TRBV4-2	TRBJ2-1
CASSSRQGAEPDPPSGNTIYF	TRBV7-8	TRBJ1-3